The rows below give T cell receptor beta chains drawn from one sample of a study of cytomegalovirus exposure and HLA in healthy donors. Using immunoSEQ multiplex PCR, the repertoire was profiled, and TCRdb retains in-frame clones only, with some absent. The table records over 150,000 clones, approximately 80% of them present only once. Sequencing was performed on PBMCs. The receptors here all came from a woman younger than 35 in good health and CMV-seronegative. CDR3s include the opening cysteine and the closing phenylalanine or tryptophan. The D gene is left open where the match is weak. Clone size is shown for a subset of rows, as once, few, many or a class of expanded clone.

V gene	D gene	clone size	J gene	CDR3 protein	CDR3 DNA
TRBV27	NA	NA	TRBJ2-2	CASRNRGLTGELFF	TGTGCCAGCAGAAACCGGGGACTCACCGGGGAGCTGTTTTTT
TRBV18	TRBD1	NA	TRBJ1-2	CASSQDRGYGYTF	TGTGCCAGCTCTCAGGACAGGGGGTATGGCTACACCTTC
TRBV2	TRBD2	NA	TRBJ2-7	CASSETAGGSYGQYF	TGTGCCAGCAGTGAAACAGCGGGAGGCTCCTACGGGCAGTACTTC
TRBV14	NA	NA	TRBJ2-1	CASSTKNAPGLSPSSYNEQFF	TGTGCCAGCAGCACAAAGAACGCCCCGGGACTCTCACCGAGCTCCTACAATGAGCAGTTCTTC
TRBV5-1	TRBD2	once	TRBJ2-5	CASKGTSGQETQYF	TGCGCCAGCAAAGGGACTAGCGGACAAGAGACCCAGTACTTC
TRBV11-2	NA	NA	TRBJ2-3	CASSFGLEVDTQYF	TGTGCCAGCAGCTTCGGACTCGAGGTGGATACGCAGTATTTT
TRBV6-1	NA	NA	TRBJ1-5	CASRYNAVQPQHF	TGTGCCAGCAGATATAACGCGGTCCAGCCCCAGCATTTT
TRBV7-3	NA	NA	TRBJ1-1	CASSSGGTEAFF	TGTGCCAGCAGCTCGGGTGGCACTGAAGCTTTCTTT
TRBV28	NA	NA	TRBJ1-1	CASSSQANTEAFF	TGTGCCAGCAGTTCCCAGGCGAACACTGAAGCTTTCTTT
TRBV6-1	NA	NA	TRBJ2-5	CASRGSYRGQLTQYF	TGTGCCAGCAGGGGCAGCTATCGGGGACAATTGACCCAGTACTTC
TRBV7-8	NA	few	TRBJ2-1	CASSLAGPNFYNEQFF	TGTGCCAGCAGCTTAGCTGGTCCTAATTTTTACAATGAGCAGTTCTTC
TRBV14	TRBD2	NA	TRBJ2-7	CASSQVGGSGSEQYF	TGTGCCAGCAGCCAAGTTGGCGGGAGTGGTAGCGAGCAGTACTTC
TRBV5-1	NA	NA	TRBJ1-5	CASSLGIGQGQPQHF	TGCGCCAGCAGCTTGGGGATAGGGCAGGGGCAGCCCCAGCATTTT
TRBV29-1	NA	NA	TRBJ2-5	CSVGTGPQETQYF	TGCAGCGTTGGAACAGGGCCACAAGAGACCCAGTACTTC
TRBV7-9	TRBD1	once	TRBJ1-2	CASSLARGLANYGYTF	TGTGCCAGCAGCTTAGCCAGGGGGCTCGCGAACTATGGCTACACCTTC
TRBV18	NA	NA	TRBJ1-5	CASSSQGDYQPQHF	TGTGCCAGCTCATCACAGGGAGACTATCAGCCCCAGCATTTT
TRBV6-1	NA	once	TRBJ2-4	CASRPRDLAKNIQYF	TGTGCCAGCCGTCCCCGGGACTTAGCCAAAAACATTCAGTACTTC
TRBV5-5	NA	NA	TRBJ1-1	CASSPAEVVVEAFF	TGTGCCAGCAGCCCAGCCGAGGTCGTGGTCGAAGCTTTCTTT
TRBV9	NA	NA	TRBJ1-3	CASSVGPDTRSGNTIYF	TGTGCCAGCAGCGTAGGACCAGACACTCGCTCTGGAAACACCATATATTTT
TRBV5-4	TRBD1	medium-sized	TRBJ1-4	CASSLQGAAEKLFF	TGTGCCAGCAGTCTACAGGGGGCGGCTGAAAAACTGTTTTTT
TRBV7-3	TRBD1	NA	TRBJ1-3	CASSLMQGATGNTIYF	TGTGCCAGCAGCTTAATGCAGGGGGCCACTGGAAACACCATATATTTT
TRBV29-1	NA	NA	TRBJ1-5	CSATTTGQSNQPQHF	TGCAGCGCGACCACGACAGGCCAAAGCAATCAGCCCCAGCATTTT
TRBV28	TRBD1	NA	TRBJ2-7	CASSLPGQGYEQYF	TGTGCCAGCAGTTTACCGGGACAGGGTTACGAGCAGTACTTC
TRBV5-4	TRBD1	many	TRBJ2-7	CASSSDTGTVLTVQYF	TGTGCCAGCAGCTCTGATACCGGGACAGTCCTAACGGTGCAGTACTTC
TRBV15	NA	once	TRBJ2-6	CATSRDRGSGANVLTF	TGTGCCACCAGCAGAGACAGGGGCTCTGGGGCCAACGTCCTGACTTTC
TRBV19	NA	NA	TRBJ1-2	CASNEKGGARYGYTF	TGTGCCAGTAACGAAAAAGGTGGGGCTCGCTATGGCTACACCTTC
TRBV6-1	NA	NA	TRBJ1-2	CASSENGRESNYGYTF	TGTGCCAGCAGTGAGAATGGGAGGGAATCCAACTATGGCTACACCTTC
TRBV28	TRBD1	NA	TRBJ2-6	CASRGSQGDSGANVLTF	TGTGCCAGCAGGGGTTCACAGGGGGACTCTGGGGCCAACGTCCTGACTTTC
TRBV9	NA	few	TRBJ1-2	CASSVGGGDYGYTF	TGTGCCAGCAGCGTAGGGGGAGGGGACTATGGCTACACCTTC
TRBV28	TRBD2	NA	TRBJ2-1	CASSLSAGALSYNEQFF	TGTGCCAGCAGTTTATCCGCGGGAGCGTTATCCTACAATGAGCAGTTCTTC
TRBV25-1	TRBD2	NA	TRBJ2-5	CASTTTGTSGRWGETQYF	TGTGCCAGCACCACAACCGGGACTAGCGGGAGGTGGGGAGAGACCCAGTACTTC
TRBV4-1	NA	few	TRBJ2-3	CASSQASGGNTDTQYF	TGCGCCAGCAGCCAAGCGTCAGGGGGGAACACAGATACGCAGTATTTT
TRBV11-2	TRBD2	NA	TRBJ2-7	CASSFSLADYEQYF	TGTGCCAGCAGCTTTAGCCTAGCGGACTACGAGCAGTACTTC
TRBV11-2	NA	NA	TRBJ1-2	CASSLYREVRNGYTF	TGTGCCAGCAGCCTTTACAGGGAAGTACGGAATGGCTACACCTTC
TRBV7-9	NA	NA	TRBJ2-5	CASSLRMGARMGFQETQYF	TGTGCCAGCAGCCTCCGAATGGGGGCACGGATGGGCTTCCAAGAGACCCAGTACTTC
TRBV27	TRBD2	NA	TRBJ2-1	CASSPWTSGGNEQFF	TGTGCCAGCAGTCCGTGGACTAGCGGGGGGAATGAGCAGTTCTTC
TRBV5-1	NA	NA	TRBJ2-7	CASSLDWGRTYEQYF	TGCGCCAGCAGCTTGGATTGGGGCAGAACCTACGAGCAGTACTTC
TRBV7-9	TRBD2	NA	TRBJ2-2	CASSLALAGVTGELFF	TGTGCCAGCAGCTTAGCTCTCGCGGGAGTGACCGGGGAGCTGTTTTTT
TRBV5-4	TRBD1	few	TRBJ2-3	CASRLLGDRTSDTQYF	TGTGCCAGCAGACTCCTAGGGGACAGAACCTCAGATACGCAGTATTTT
TRBV4-1	NA	NA	TRBJ1-2	CASSGLRQRANHYGYTF	TGCGCCAGCAGCGGACTGCGTCAGCGAGCGAACCACTATGGCTACACCTTC